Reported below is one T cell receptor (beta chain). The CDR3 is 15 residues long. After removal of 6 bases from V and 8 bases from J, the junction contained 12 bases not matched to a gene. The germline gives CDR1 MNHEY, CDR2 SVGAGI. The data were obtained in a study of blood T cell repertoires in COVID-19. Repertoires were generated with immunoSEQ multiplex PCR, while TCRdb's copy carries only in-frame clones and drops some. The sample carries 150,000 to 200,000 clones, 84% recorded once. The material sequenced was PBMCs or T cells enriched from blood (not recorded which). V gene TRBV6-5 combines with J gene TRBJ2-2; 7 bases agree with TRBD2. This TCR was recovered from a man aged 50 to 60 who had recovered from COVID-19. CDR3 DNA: TGTGCCAGCAGCCCGGGAGGCTCCCTAAGAGGGGAGCTGTTTTTT. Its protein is CASSPGGSLRGELFF.